This is a list of T cell receptor beta chains from one sample in a study of blood T cell repertoires in COVID-19. Sequenced by immunoSEQ multiplex PCR; TCRdb stores in-frame clones only, minus some. The sample yields about 28,000 clones, approximately 93% seen once. Material for sequencing was peripheral blood. The receptors originated from a woman in her 70s with COVID-19, enrolled during active disease. Both conserved end residues are part of each CDR3. D genes are given only for firm matches. Size tells how often a clone was seen (once, few, many) or the class of an expanded clone, and some rows leave it out.

v_call,clone_size,d_call,j_call,cdr3_nt,cdr3_aa
TRBV6-6,.,.,TRBJ1-5,TGTGCCAGCAGTGGGGCTCTTCTAAATCAGCCCCAGCATTTT,CASSGALLNQPQHF
TRBV9,.,.,TRBJ1-3,TGTGCCAGCAGCGCTGATGACAGACAACCTGGAAACACCATATATTTT,CASSADDRQPGNTIYF
TRBV5-4,.,.,TRBJ2-3,TGTGCCAGCAGCTTGTTCGCAGATACGCAGTATTTT,CASSLFADTQYF
TRBV5-1,.,TRBD2,TRBJ2-7,TGCGCCAGCAGCTTGGATGGGACTAGCGGATACGAGCAGTACTTC,CASSLDGTSGYEQYF
TRBV28,.,.,TRBJ1-3,TGTGCCAGCAGTTTACAACTCTCTGGAAACACCATATATTTT,CASSLQLSGNTIYF
TRBV5-8,.,TRBD1,TRBJ2-2,TGTGCCAGCAGCTGGGGACAGGGGTTGAACACCGGGGAGCTGTTTTTT,CASSWGQGLNTGELFF
TRBV19,.,.,TRBJ1-1,TGTGCCAGTAGTACTACCGACACATACACTGAAGCTTTCTTT,CASSTTDTYTEAFF
TRBV4-1,.,.,TRBJ1-6,TGCGCCAGCAGCCTATCGGGGGGCTCCTATAATTCACCCCTCCACTTT,CASSLSGGSYNSPLHF
TRBV28,.,.,TRBJ2-2,TGTGCCAGCAGTTCGACAGGACGTTCGGGACTAAAGAACACCGGGGAGCTGTTTTTT,CASSSTGRSGLKNTGELFF
TRBV6-2/TRBV6-3,.,.,TRBJ1-1,TGTGCCAGCAGTCTGAATTCTCCCAAGGCGGGCACTGAAGCTTTCTTT,CASSLNSPKAGTEAFF
TRBV14,.,TRBD1,TRBJ2-2,TGTGCCAGCAGTCAACTCGGGACAGGGAGCTTCGGGGAGCTGTTTTTT,CASSQLGTGSFGELFF
TRBV11-2,.,.,TRBJ1-1,TGTGCCAGCAGCTTAGTCAGGAACACTGAAGCTTTCTTT,CASSLVRNTEAFF
TRBV10-3,.,TRBD2,TRBJ2-5,TGTGCCATCAGTGAGCCCCTAGCGGGACAAGAGACCCAGTACTTC,CAISEPLAGQETQYF
TRBV18,.,TRBD1,TRBJ2-7,TGTGCCAGCTCATTTAGTCAGGGGGCCGCCTACGAGCAGTACTTC,CASSFSQGAAYEQYF
TRBV5-5,once,.,TRBJ2-7,TGTGCCAGCAGCTGGTCCGGGACATTCTTCTACGAGCAGTACTTC,CASSWSGTFFYEQYF
TRBV7-8,.,.,TRBJ1-4,TGTGCCAGCAGCCCCCTGCGTGCGGCTCTTAATGAAAAACTGTTTTTT,CASSPLRAALNEKLFF
TRBV11-3,.,TRBD2,TRBJ2-3,TGTGCCAGCAGCTTCAGACTAGCGGGAGATAAGGCAGATACGCAGTATTTT,CASSFRLAGDKADTQYF
TRBV4-2,.,.,TRBJ1-5,TGTGCCAGCAGCCAAGATCATCTAGGAAGGGGCGATCAGCCCCAGCATTTT,CASSQDHLGRGDQPQHF
TRBV4-1,.,TRBD1,TRBJ1-5,TGCGCCAGCAGTCTTACAGGGGGTGAAGGTCAGCCCCAGCATTTT,CASSLTGGEGQPQHF
TRBV28,.,TRBD1,TRBJ1-1,TGTGCCAGCAGTCTTGGACAGGGGCGATACGAAGCTTTCTTT,CASSLGQGRYEAFF
TRBV3-1/TRBV3-2,.,.,TRBJ1-2,TGTGCCAGCAGACTGGGGCCGAACTATGGCTACACCTTC,CASRLGPNYGYTF
TRBV28,.,.,TRBJ1-1,TGTGCCAGCAGTTTACCCCAGAACACTGAAGCTTTCTTT,CASSLPQNTEAFF
TRBV2,.,.,TRBJ1-2,TGTGCCAGCAGTGCAGGTAGTCCTCACAACTATGGCTACACCTTC,CASSAGSPHNYGYTF
TRBV27,.,.,TRBJ1-4,TGTGCCAGCAGTCCCCTGACAGGCCAGCGTGAAAAACTGTTTTTT,CASSPLTGQREKLFF
TRBV3-1/TRBV3-2,.,.,TRBJ2-5,TGTGCCAGCAGCCAGCGGGGGCCGGTGGAGACCCAGTACTTC,CASSQRGPVETQYF
TRBV5-1,.,.,TRBJ2-1,TGCGCCAGCAGCTTTCGAGAAAATGAGCAGTTCTTC,CASSFRENEQFF
TRBV9,.,.,TRBJ2-5,TGTGCCAGCAGCGTACAGTCCCGTACCGAGACCCAGTACTTC,CASSVQSRTETQYF
TRBV7-2,.,.,TRBJ2-7,TGTGCCAGCAGCTTGACAGCGTACGAGCAGTACTTC,CASSLTAYEQYF
TRBV28,.,.,TRBJ1-3,TGTGCCAGCAGTATAACAGGGCCTAACTCTGGAAACACCATATATTTT,CASSITGPNSGNTIYF
TRBV28,.,.,TRBJ2-1,TGTGCCAGCACGGAGGGGGGGGCTTGGAATGAGCAGTTCTTC,CASTEGGAWNEQFF
TRBV2,once,TRBD1,TRBJ1-1,TGTGCCAGCAGTAGGACAGGGGGACCGGGGACTGAAGCTTTCTTT,CASSRTGGPGTEAFF
TRBV19,.,.,TRBJ2-2,TGTGCCAGCAGACTGCTTCCGTTCCAGGAGCTGTTTTTT,CASRLLPFQELFF
TRBV18,.,.,TRBJ1-2,TGTGCCAGCTCAGCCGGGTCCTATGGCTACACCTTC,CASSAGSYGYTF
TRBV7-9,.,.,TRBJ1-2,TGTGCCAGCAGCCCTAACACCGGGACAACCTATGGCTACACCTTC,CASSPNTGTTYGYTF
TRBV12-3/TRBV12-4,.,.,TRBJ1-2,TGTGCCAGCAGTTTAAGCAGGCTCTATGGCTACACCTTC,CASSLSRLYGYTF
TRBV11-2,.,.,TRBJ2-7,TGTGCCAGCAGCTTAGGAGGGTTCGAGCAGTACTTC,CASSLGGFEQYF
TRBV28,.,.,TRBJ1-1,TGTGCCAGCAGTTTTCCGACAGATGGCCTCTTCATGAACACTGAAGCTTTCTTT,CASSFPTDGLFMNTEAFF
TRBV7-3,.,TRBD2,TRBJ2-3,TGTGCCAGCAGCCCCCTACTAGCGGGAGTTGATACGCAGTATTTT,CASSPLLAGVDTQYF
TRBV7-2,.,TRBD1,TRBJ1-6,TGTGCCAGCAGCCTAGGGACAGAGCTCTCACCCCTCCACTTT,CASSLGTELSPLHF
TRBV9,.,TRBD2,TRBJ2-1,TGTGCCAGCAGCGAAGGGACTAGCGGGAGTTCCTACAATGAGCAGTTCTTC,CASSEGTSGSSYNEQFF
TRBV5-1,.,.,TRBJ2-1,TGCGCCAGCATGGGGGGTAACAATGAGCAGTTCTTC,CASMGGNNEQFF
TRBV7-2,.,TRBD1,TRBJ1-2,TGTGCCAGCAGCTTCACCGGACAGGGGATTAGGTATGGCTACACCTTC,CASSFTGQGIRYGYTF
TRBV9,.,.,TRBJ2-7,TGTGCCAGCAGCGTAGATGGGGACACCCTCTACGAGCAGTACTTC,CASSVDGDTLYEQYF